The 20 T cell receptor beta chains presented below share a single source sample, sequenced in a study of T-cell memory formation after mild COVID-19. Each CDR3 protein is one row after TCRdb ran MiXCR on the 5' RACE reads. The table shows some 330,000 distinct CDR3 sequences, with roughly 21% occurring only once. Sequenced material: PBMCs or a T cell subset sorted from them (not recorded which). Every receptor here comes from an adult woman who had mild COVID-19 (a few samples of this study predate the infection). Cell type and time point are not known.

The genes are TRBV4-2 and TRBJ2-2; 9 nucleotides match TRBD1. This CDR3 has 17 amino acids. Germline-derived CDR1 and CDR2 are LGHNA and YNFKEQ. J lost 2 bases, V lost 1 base, and 5 bases had no gene match. The CDR3 region has the DNA TGTGCCAGCAGCCAAGCCGACAGGGGGGGAAACACCGGGGAGCTGTTTTTT. It is translated as CASSQADRGGNTGELFF.

The V call is TRBV7-6, the J call TRBJ2-2, with TRBD2 as a possible D gene (6 bases). The length of the CDR3 is 16 residues. Germline CDR1 is SGHVS and CDR2 is FNYEAQ. Trimming left V 5 bases short and J 0 bases short, with 13 bases between. Written as DNA, the CDR3 is TGTGCCAGCAGCCCGGGGACTCTCGCGAACACCGGGGAGCTGTTTTTT. Translation: CASSPGTLANTGELFF.

The chain combines TRBV19 with TRBJ2-5; no firm D call. V lost 0 bases, J lost 0 bases, and 8 bases lay in between. From germline, CDR1 is LNHDA and CDR2 SQIVND (reference sequence). This CDR3 contains 15 residues. The CDR3 reads CASSIDDRYQETQYF. The CDR3 bases are TGTGCCAGTAGTATAGACGATAGGTACCAAGAGACCCAGTACTTC.

This clonotype has only a few counts. The CDR3 region is CASSLSELAEQFF. The DNA for the CDR3 is TGTGCCAGCAGCTTAAGCGAGTTGGCCGAGCAGTTCTTC. This chain uses TRBV7-8 with TRBJ2-1; D not certain. V was cut by 2 bases and J by 10 bases, with 12 bases left in between. Germline values: CDR1 SGHVS, CDR2 FQNEAQ. The CDR3 sequence is 13 residues long.

The table lists this clonotype with a few counts. The chain recombines TRBV6-1 with TRBJ2-1; tentative D call: TRBD2 (5 bases). The CDR3 is 14 residues long. Germline V gene data show CDR1 as MNHNS and CDR2 as SASEGT. The ends were cut back, 5 bases at V and 5 bases at J, with 13 bases in the middle. The CDR3: CASSTSDGNNEQFF. CDR3 nucleotides: TGTGCCAGCAGTACCTCCGACGGGAACAATGAGCAGTTCTTC.

This clonotype was found a few times. This sequence joins TRBV3-1 and TRBJ2-2, with 10 bases fitting TRBD2. The CDR3 has 15 amino acids. The germline CDR1 and CDR2 sequences are LGHDT and YNNKEL (reference sequence). V gave up 1 base and J gave up 6 bases; unmatched junction bases: 2. CDR3 amino acids: CASSQGLAGAGELFF. In nucleotides, the CDR3 is TGTGCCAGCAGCCAAGGGCTAGCGGGGGCCGGGGAGCTGTTTTTT.

This clonotype was picked up a small number of times. This sequence joins TRBV27 and TRBJ1-1, with 11 bases fitting TRBD1. Germline loops: CDR1 MNHEY, CDR2 SMNVEV (reference sequence). The V segment lost 2 bases and the J segment 6 bases; nucleotides outside the gene matches: 2. This CDR3 comprises 14 residues. CDR3 sequence: CASSLVGQGAEAFF. As DNA, the CDR3 is TGTGCCAGCAGTTTAGTGGGACAGGGGGCTGAAGCTTTCTTT.

This clonotype was detected many times. The chain is built from TRBV27 and TRBJ2-1; D uncertain. Germline values: CDR1 MNHEY, CDR2 SMNVEV (reference sequence). Trimming cost V 3 bases and J 2 bases, with 11 bases left between them. This CDR3 contains 15 residues. This chain's CDR3 is CASSLLRSTYNEQFF. The DNA of the CDR3 is TGTGCCAGCAGTTTGTTGCGTTCCACCTACAATGAGCAGTTCTTC.

The V call is TRBV5-1, the J call TRBJ2-7; 8 bases are a match to TRBD1. V dropped 4 bases and J dropped 5; count of bases not matched to a gene: 8. This CDR3 region has 14 residues. Germline CDR1 reads SGHRS; CDR2 reads YFSETQ. The CDR3 bases are TGCGCCAGCAGCGTCGGACAGGGAGGCGACGAGCAGTACTTC. This codes for CASSVGQGGDEQYF.

This chain links TRBV27 with TRBJ1-2; 10 nucleotides align to TRBD1. The V gene end was trimmed by 4 bases and the J gene end by 4 bases; junction bases not matched to a gene: 6. The CDR3 is 15 residues long. Germline lookup yields CDR1 MNHEY and CDR2 SMNVEV (reference sequence). The CDR3: CASSWTGGGFYGYTF. The DNA for the CDR3 is TGTGCCAGCAGTTGGACAGGGGGGGGCTTCTATGGCTACACCTTC.

The sample holds many counts of this clonotype. The genes are TRBV7-9 and TRBJ2-7, with D possibly matching TRBD2 (6 bases). V dropped 1 base and J dropped 7 bases, with 17 bases sitting between them. The CDR3 spans 15 residues. Germline CDR1 is SEHNR and CDR2 is FQNEAQ (reference sequence). The CDR3 bases are TGTGCCAGCAGCTTAGGGGACTGGGTTCCGCAGGAGCAGTACTTC. This gives the protein CASSLGDWVPQEQYF.

This clonotype was picked up a small number of times. CDR3 residues: CASSPGQGVVAFF. The DNA for the CDR3 is TGTGCCAGCAGCCCGGGACAGGGGGTTGTAGCTTTCTTT. This sequence joins TRBV9 and TRBJ1-1, with TRBD1 identical over 11 bases. Looked up from germline, CDR1 is SGDLS and CDR2 is YYNGEE. After removal of 4 bases from V and 10 bases from J, the junction contained 6 bases not matched to a gene. This CDR3 has 13 residues.

This clonotype appeared a single time. The chain carries TRBV12-3 or TRBV12-4 and TRBJ2-5; D uncertain. The CDR3 extends over 13 amino acids. The germline V and J ends were trimmed by 6 bases and 5 bases, with 13 bases remaining between them. The CDR3 spells CASRPLYDETQYF. CDR3 coding DNA: TGTGCCAGCAGACCGCTATATGACGAGACCCAGTACTTC.

This clonotype was detected many times. The gene calls are TRBV10-3 and TRBJ2-7, with TRBD2 matching over 9 bases. The V gene end was trimmed by 3 bases and the J gene end by 1 base; junction bases not matched to a gene: 7. From germline, CDR1 is ENHRY and CDR2 SYGVKD. CDR3 length equals 16 residues. The CDR3 loop is CAISDPGLARSYEQYF. Here the CDR3 DNA reads TGTGCCATCAGTGACCCTGGACTAGCGCGATCCTACGAGCAGTACTTC.

Only a few counts were recorded for this clonotype. Mismatch with germline at one junction end may stem from a read error. The rearrangement links TRBV7-6 to TRBJ2-5, with 11 bases identical to TRBD2. Germline assignment: CDR1 SGHVS and CDR2 FNYEAQ. The CDR3 is 13 residues long. CDR3 sequence: CASSLAVTSGIGF. CDR3 DNA: TGTGCCAGCAGCTTAGCCGTGACTAGCGGGATAGGCTTC.

A few counts support this clonotype. V usage is TRBV14 and J usage is TRBJ2-7; 7 bases are shared with TRBD1. The CDR3 runs 12 residues. Germline V gene lookup returns CDR1 SGHDN and CDR2 FVKESK. Trimming at V came to 10 bases and at J to 2 bases, leaving 5 bases not matched to a gene. CDR3 residues: CATGQRTYEQYF. CDR3 DNA: TGTGCCACGGGACAGCGCACCTACGAGCAGTACTTC.

The genes are TRBV24-1 and TRBJ2-3, with TRBD1 identical over 7 bases. The CDR3 contains 14 residues. With 7 bases clipped from V and 4 bases from J, the junction kept 7 bases outside the gene matches. Per germline, CDR1 KGHDR and CDR2 SFDVKD. CDR3 sequence reads: CATSPPTGADTQYF. The CDR3 nucleotides are TGTGCCACCAGCCCACCAACAGGGGCAGATACGCAGTATTTT.

In its sample, this clonotype was seen a few times. The chain is built from TRBV9 and TRBJ2-7; 7 bases fit TRBD2. There are 15 residues in the CDR3. The junction had 6 bases not matched to a gene; V was cut back by 0 bases and J by 3 bases. Per germline, CDR1 SGDLS and CDR2 YYNGEE. The CDR3 DNA sequence: TGTGCCAGCAGCGTAGGGGACTACCTCATCTACGAGCAGTACTTC. This encodes CASSVGDYLIYEQYF. Filled out from reference TRBV9 and TRBJ2-7, the complete variable domain reads DSGVTQTPKHLITATGQRVTLRCSPRSGDLSVYWYQQSLDQGLQFLIQYYNGEERAKGNILERFSAQQFPDLHSELNLSSLELGDSALYFCASSVGDYLIYEQYFGPGTRLTVT.

The chain employs TRBV5-5 and TRBJ2-3, with D tentatively TRBD2 (6 bases). Trimming left V 6 bases short and J 4 bases short, with 18 bases between. CDR1 is SGHKS, CDR2 YYEKEE, per germline (reference sequence). This CDR3 has 15 amino acids. The CDR3 DNA reads TGTGCCAGCAACAAACGTCCGGGAGCGGCAGATACGCAGTATTTT. The encoded protein is CASNKRPGAADTQYF.

The CDR3 region has the DNA TGTGCCAGCAGCTTAGCGAATGGGAGGGCCCAGGAGCAGTTCTTC. Its protein product is CASSLANGRAQEQFF. The rearrangement joins TRBV7-2 to TRBJ2-1; 7 nucleotides align to TRBD2. From germline, CDR1 is SGHTA and CDR2 FQGNSA. There are 15 residues in the CDR3. V shed 0 bases, J shed 10 bases, and the junction held 9 bases outside the gene matches.